This T cell receptor (beta chain) was captured in a study of T cell responses to AZD1222 COVID-19 vaccine. Germline V lookup: CDR1 MNHEY, CDR2 SVGEGT. This CDR3 contains 16 residues. General study results and limits: Baseline serostatus was positive in only 5 to 7 AZD1222 recipients. The breadth and depth of Spike-specific TCRs increased once two AZD1222 doses had been given. The donor cohort was predominantly white British with a female majority, and clonal diversity may have been underestimated. Researchers report vaccine-associated CD4 TCRs spanning spike, with dominance at 160-218 and 743-854.

TCRdb's table, derived via immunoSEQ multiplex PCR, lists solely in-frame clones and lacks some. The repertoire includes roughly 100,000 clones, nearly 95% of them detected once, and less than 5% sits in the top ten. Concerning this clone: Its target is unknown. The junction does not match germline at one end; this may be a read error.

The source was peripheral blood, collected on day 0 of AZD1222 vaccination. The sequence came from an adult in good health. The chain employs TRBV6-2 or TRBV6-3 and TRBJ2-7, with D unresolved. CDR3 region: CASTYALGEPGYEQYF. CDR3 in DNA: TGTGCCAGCACTTACGCCTTAGGAGAACCAGGATACGAGCAGTACTTC.